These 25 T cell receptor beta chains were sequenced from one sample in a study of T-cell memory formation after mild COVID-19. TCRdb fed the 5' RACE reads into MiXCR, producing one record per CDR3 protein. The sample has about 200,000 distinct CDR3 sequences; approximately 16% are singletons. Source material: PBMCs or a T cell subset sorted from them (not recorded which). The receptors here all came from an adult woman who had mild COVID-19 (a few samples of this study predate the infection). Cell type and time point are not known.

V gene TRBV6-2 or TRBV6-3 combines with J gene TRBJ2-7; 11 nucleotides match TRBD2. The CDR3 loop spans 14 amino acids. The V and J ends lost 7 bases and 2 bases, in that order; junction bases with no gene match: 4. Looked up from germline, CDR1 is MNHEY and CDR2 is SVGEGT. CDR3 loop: CASTGTSGPYEQYF. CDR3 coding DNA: TGTGCCAGCACAGGGACTAGCGGCCCCTACGAGCAGTACTTC.

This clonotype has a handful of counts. CDR3 sequence reads: CASSLAPGTYEQYF. The CDR3 DNA follows: TGTGCCAGCAGCTTAGCTCCGGGAACCTACGAGCAGTACTTC. This chain links TRBV11-1 with TRBJ2-7, with D perhaps TRBD2 (5 bases). In germline, CDR1 is SGHAT, CDR2 FQDESV (reference sequence). This CDR3 is 14 amino acids long. V dropped 0 bases and J dropped 2 bases, with 8 bases sitting between them.

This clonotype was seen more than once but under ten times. Here the CDR3 DNA reads TGTGCCAGCAGCCAAGCGGACAGAGATTCCTCACCCCTCCACTTT. Translated: CASSQADRDSSPLHF. The chain couples TRBV3-1 to TRBJ1-6; tentatively, D is TRBD1 (6 bases). V lost 1 base and J lost 10, with 14 bases in between. The germline V gene encodes CDR1 LGHDT and CDR2 YNNKEL (reference sequence). The CDR3 length is 15 residues.

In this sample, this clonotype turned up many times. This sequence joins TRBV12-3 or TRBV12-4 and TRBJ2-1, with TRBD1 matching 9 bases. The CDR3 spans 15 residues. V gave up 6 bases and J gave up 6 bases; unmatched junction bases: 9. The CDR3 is CASSTGTGRVNEQFF. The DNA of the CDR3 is TGTGCCAGCAGCACCGGGACAGGGAGGGTCAATGAGCAGTTCTTC.

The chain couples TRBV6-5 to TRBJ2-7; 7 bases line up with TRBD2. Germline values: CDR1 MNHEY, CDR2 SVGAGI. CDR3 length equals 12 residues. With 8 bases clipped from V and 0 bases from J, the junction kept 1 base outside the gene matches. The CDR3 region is CASGTTSYEQYF. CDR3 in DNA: TGTGCCAGCGGGACTACCTCCTACGAGCAGTACTTC.

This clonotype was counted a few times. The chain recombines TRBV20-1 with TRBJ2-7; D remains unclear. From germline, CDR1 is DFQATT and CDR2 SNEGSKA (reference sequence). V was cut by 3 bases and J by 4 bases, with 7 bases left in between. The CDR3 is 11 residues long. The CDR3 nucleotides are TGCAGTGCTAGCACGAAATACGAGCAGTACTTC. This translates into CSASTKYEQYF.

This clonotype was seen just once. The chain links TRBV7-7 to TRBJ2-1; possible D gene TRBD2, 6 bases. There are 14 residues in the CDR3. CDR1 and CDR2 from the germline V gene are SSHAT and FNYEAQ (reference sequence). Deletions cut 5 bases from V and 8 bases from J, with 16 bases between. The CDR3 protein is CASSRAGTGDEQFF. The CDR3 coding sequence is TGTGCCAGCAGCCGGGCGGGGACCGGTGATGAGCAGTTCTTC. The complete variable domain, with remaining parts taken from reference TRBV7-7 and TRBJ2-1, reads GAGVSQSPRYKVTKRGQDVTLRCDPISSHATLYWYQQALGQGPEFLTYFNYEAQPDKSGLPSDRFSAERPEGSISTLTIQRTEQRDSAMYRCASSRAGTGDEQFFGPGTRLTVL.

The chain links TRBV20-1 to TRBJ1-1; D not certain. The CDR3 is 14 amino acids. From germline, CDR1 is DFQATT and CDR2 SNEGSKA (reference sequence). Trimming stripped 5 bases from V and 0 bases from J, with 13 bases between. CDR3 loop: CSAGRSSVNTEAFF. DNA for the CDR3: TGCAGTGCTGGACGGAGTAGCGTGAACACTGAAGCTTTCTTT.

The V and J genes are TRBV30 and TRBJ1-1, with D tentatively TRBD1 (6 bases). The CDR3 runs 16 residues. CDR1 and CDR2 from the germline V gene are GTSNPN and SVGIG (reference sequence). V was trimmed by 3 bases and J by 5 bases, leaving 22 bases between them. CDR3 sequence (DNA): TGTGCCTGGAGGACCGAGGGTGGACAGCCACATACTGAAGCTTTCTTT. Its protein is CAWRTEGGQPHTEAFF.

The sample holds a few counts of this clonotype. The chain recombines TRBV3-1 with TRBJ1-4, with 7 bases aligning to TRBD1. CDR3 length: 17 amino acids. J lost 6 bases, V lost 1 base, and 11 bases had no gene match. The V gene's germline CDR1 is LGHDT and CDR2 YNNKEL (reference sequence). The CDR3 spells CASSQGLRQGAYEKLFF. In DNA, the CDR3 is TGTGCCAGCAGCCAAGGACTCCGACAGGGCGCATATGAAAAACTGTTTTTT.

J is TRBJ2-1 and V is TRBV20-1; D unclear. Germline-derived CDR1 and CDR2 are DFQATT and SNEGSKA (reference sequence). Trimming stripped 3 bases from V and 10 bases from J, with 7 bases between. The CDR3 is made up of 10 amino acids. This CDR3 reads CSASGIEQFF. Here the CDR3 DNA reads TGCAGTGCTAGCGGCATAGAGCAGTTCTTC.

DNA of the CDR3: TGTGCCAGCAGTGATGGATGGCAGAGAGGAAGAGCTAACTATGGCTACACCTTC. Translation gives CASSDGWQRGRANYGYTF. The chain carries TRBV6-1 and TRBJ1-2; D is ambiguous. Per germline, CDR1 MNHNS and CDR2 SASEGT. The V and J ends lost 3 bases and 0 bases respectively, with 20 bases between them. This CDR3 contains 18 residues.

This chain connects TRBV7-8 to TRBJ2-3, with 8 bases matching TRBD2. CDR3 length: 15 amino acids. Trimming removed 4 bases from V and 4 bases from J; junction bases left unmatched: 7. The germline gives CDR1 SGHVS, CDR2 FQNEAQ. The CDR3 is CASSSAGLGSDTQYF. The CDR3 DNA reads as TGTGCCAGCAGCTCTGCGGGACTAGGATCAGATACGCAGTATTTT.

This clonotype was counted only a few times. DNA for the CDR3: TGTGCCAGCAGCTTGTTTAGGCTAGCGGACTACAATGAGCAGTTCTTC. Translated: CASSLFRLADYNEQFF. The rearrangement uses TRBV5-6 and TRBJ2-1; TRBD2 aligns across 7 bases. CDR1 and CDR2 (germline): SGHDT, YYEEEE. Trimming took 1 base from V and 3 from J; bases not matched to a gene: 7. The CDR3 extends over 16 amino acids.

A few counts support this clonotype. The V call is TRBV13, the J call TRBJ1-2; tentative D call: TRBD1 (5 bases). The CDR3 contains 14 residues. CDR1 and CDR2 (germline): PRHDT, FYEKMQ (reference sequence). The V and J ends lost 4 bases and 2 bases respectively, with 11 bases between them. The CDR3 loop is CASSSGTHNYGYTF. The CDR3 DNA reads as TGTGCCAGCAGCTCCGGGACGCACAACTATGGCTACACCTTC.

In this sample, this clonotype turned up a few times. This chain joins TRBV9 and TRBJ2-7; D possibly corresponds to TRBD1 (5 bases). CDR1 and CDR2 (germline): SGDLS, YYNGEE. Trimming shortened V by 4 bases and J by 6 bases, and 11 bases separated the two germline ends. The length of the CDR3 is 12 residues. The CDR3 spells CASSSGLGEQYF. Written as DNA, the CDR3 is TGTGCCAGCAGCTCAGGGTTGGGCGAGCAGTACTTC.

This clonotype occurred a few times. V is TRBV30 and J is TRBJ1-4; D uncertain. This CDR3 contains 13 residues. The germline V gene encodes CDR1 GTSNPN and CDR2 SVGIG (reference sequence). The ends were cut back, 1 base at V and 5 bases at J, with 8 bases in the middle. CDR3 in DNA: TGTGCCTGGAGTGCACAGATAAATGAAAAACTGTTTTTT. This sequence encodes CAWSAQINEKLFF.

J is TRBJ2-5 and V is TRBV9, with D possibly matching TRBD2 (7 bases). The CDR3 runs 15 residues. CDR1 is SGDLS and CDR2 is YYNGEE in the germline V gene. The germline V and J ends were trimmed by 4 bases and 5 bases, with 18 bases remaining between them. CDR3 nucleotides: TGTGCCAGCAGCCGGGAGGCGGGGGCGAGCGAGACCCAGTACTTC. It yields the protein CASSREAGASETQYF.

In nucleotides, the CDR3 is TGTGCCAGCAGTTCCCCCAACCGGGCCTTGGGCTTCTACGAGCAGTACTTC. It yields the protein CASSSPNRALGFYEQYF. This sequence joins TRBV6-2 or TRBV6-3 and TRBJ2-7; unclear D gene. The germline CDR1 and CDR2 sequences are MNHEY and SVGEGT. Trimming stripped 4 bases from V and 3 bases from J, with 22 bases between. CDR3 size: 17 residues.

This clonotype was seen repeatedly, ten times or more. The CDR3: CASSQGSRGGQETQYF. CDR3 nucleotide sequence: TGTGCCAGCAGCCAAGGAAGTAGGGGCGGCCAAGAGACCCAGTACTTC. This chain connects TRBV3-1 to TRBJ2-5, with D possibly matching TRBD1 (5 bases). This CDR3 has 16 residues. Trimming took off 1 base at V and 1 base at J, with 13 bases between the two ends. Germline V CDR1 and CDR2: LGHDT, YNNKEL (reference sequence).

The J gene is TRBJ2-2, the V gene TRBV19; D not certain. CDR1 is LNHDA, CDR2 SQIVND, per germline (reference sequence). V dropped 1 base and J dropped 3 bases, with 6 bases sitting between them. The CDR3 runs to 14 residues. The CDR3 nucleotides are TGTGCCAGTAGTATAGGTGGGGACACCGGGGAGCTGTTTTTT. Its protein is CASSIGGDTGELFF.

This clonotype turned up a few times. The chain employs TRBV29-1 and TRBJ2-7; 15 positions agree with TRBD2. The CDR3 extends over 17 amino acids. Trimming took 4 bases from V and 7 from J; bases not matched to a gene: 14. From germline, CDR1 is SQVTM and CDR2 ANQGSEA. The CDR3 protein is CSVGSGLAGGFLSEQYF. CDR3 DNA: TGCAGCGTTGGATCCGGACTAGCGGGGGGGTTCCTCTCGGAGCAGTACTTC.

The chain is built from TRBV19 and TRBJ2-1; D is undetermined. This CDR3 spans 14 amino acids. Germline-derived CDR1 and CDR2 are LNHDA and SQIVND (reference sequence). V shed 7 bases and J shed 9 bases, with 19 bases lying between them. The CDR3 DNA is TGTGCCAGTAATTTGGAATGGGCTAGTGGTGAGCAGTTCTTC. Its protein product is CASNLEWASGEQFF.

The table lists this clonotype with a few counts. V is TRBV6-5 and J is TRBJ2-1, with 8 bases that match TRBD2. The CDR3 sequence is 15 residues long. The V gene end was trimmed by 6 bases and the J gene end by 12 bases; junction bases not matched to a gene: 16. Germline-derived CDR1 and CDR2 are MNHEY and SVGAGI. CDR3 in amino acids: CASRPTSVPLGVQFF. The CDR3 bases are TGTGCCAGCAGGCCGACTAGCGTGCCGCTGGGGGTGCAGTTCTTC.

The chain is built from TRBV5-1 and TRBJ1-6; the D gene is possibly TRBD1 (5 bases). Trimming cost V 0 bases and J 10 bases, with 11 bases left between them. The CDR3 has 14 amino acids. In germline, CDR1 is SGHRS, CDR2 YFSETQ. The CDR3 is CASSLEWGNSPLHF. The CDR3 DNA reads TGCGCCAGCAGCTTGGAATGGGGGAACTCACCCCTCCACTTT. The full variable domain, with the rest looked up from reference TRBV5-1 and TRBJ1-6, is KAGVTQTPRYLIKTRGQQVTLSCSPISGHRSVSWYQQTPGQGLQFLFEYFSETQRNKGNFPGRFSGRQFSNSRSEMNVSTLELGDSALYLCASSLEWGNSPLHFGNGTRLTVT.